The clone carrying this T cell receptor (beta chain) has a count of ten or more. Its antigen is as yet unknown. The sample originates from a study of regulatory T cells in long-lasting Graves disease. With iRepertoire HTBI primers and Arm-PCR of CDR3 regions, TCR beta libraries were built. Using its own MiXCR run on the multiplex PCR reads, TCRdb lists one record per CDR3 protein. The sample yields about half a million distinct CDR3 sequences, under 25% seen once. The time point is: persistent/refractory GD, antithyroid drugs over 5 years with positive TRAb. With RNA extracted from PBMCs as input, the TCR library was made. Staff drew around 10 milliliters of peripheral blood into EDTA tubes. CDR3 size: 16 residues. CDR1 and CDR2 from the germline V gene are MDHEN and SYDVKM. Trimming left V 5 bases short and J 5 bases short, with 21 bases between. Study outcomes and limitations: Patients with persistent disease shared some 2,500 public clonotypes, outpacing the roughly 1,000 shared by new patients. The study found TRBV28, TRBJ1-2 and TRBJ2-5 favored in persistent disease. Less diverse TCR repertoires were seen in persistent Graves' patients than in newly diagnosed ones.

This TCR derives from a female donor with Graves disease. J is TRBJ2-5 and V is TRBV28; D is perhaps TRBD2 (6 bases). The input for sequencing was peripheral blood mononuclear cells (PBMCs), taken when the disease was refractory, from a patient treated with antithyroid drugs. The CDR3 DNA reads as TGTGCCAGCAGTGGTGGAGGGCCGGGTATAGGGGAGACCCAGTACTTC. Protein sequence: CASSGGGPGIGETQYF.